The rows below give T cell receptor beta chains drawn from one sample of a study of T cell responses to AZD1222 COVID-19 vaccine. Assay used: immunoSEQ multiplex PCR; TCRdb lists only in-frame clones, some missing. This sample has 140,000 or so clones, with roughly 88% found just once. The sample was peripheral blood, taken 28 days after the second AZD1222 dose. These receptors were collected from an adult who received the AZD1222 COVID-19 vaccine. CDR3s include the opening cysteine and the closing phenylalanine or tryptophan. The order of the fields is clone size, J gene, D gene, V gene, CDR3 protein, CDR3 DNA. The D gene is left open where the match is weak. Rows may omit the clone size; those that give it use once, few, many or a size class.

clone_size: NA; j_call: TRBJ1-3; d_call: NA; v_call: TRBV6-1; cdr3_aa: CASSEGQNFGNTIYF; cdr3_nt: TGTGCCAGCAGTGAAGGACAGAATTTCGGAAACACCATATATTTT
clone_size: NA; j_call: TRBJ1-5; d_call: TRBD1; v_call: TRBV10-3; cdr3_aa: CAISMGQGLNQPQHF; cdr3_nt: TGTGCCATCAGTATGGGACAGGGACTCAATCAGCCCCAGCATTTT
clone_size: NA; j_call: TRBJ2-4; d_call: NA; v_call: TRBV27; cdr3_aa: CASSRNTVAKNIQYF; cdr3_nt: TGTGCCAGCAGTCGGAATACGGTAGCCAAAAACATTCAGTACTTC
clone_size: NA; j_call: TRBJ1-1; d_call: TRBD1; v_call: TRBV30; cdr3_aa: CAWSVPNRGTEAFF; cdr3_nt: TGTGCCTGGAGTGTCCCAAACAGGGGGACTGAAGCTTTCTTT
clone_size: NA; j_call: TRBJ1-5; d_call: NA; v_call: TRBV18; cdr3_aa: CASSLADSNQPQHF; cdr3_nt: TGTGCCAGCTCACTGGCGGACAGTAATCAGCCCCAGCATTTT
clone_size: NA; j_call: TRBJ2-1; d_call: NA; v_call: TRBV2; cdr3_aa: CATATRGYYNEQFF; cdr3_nt: TGTGCCACCGCGACTAGAGGGTACTACAATGAGCAGTTCTTC
clone_size: NA; j_call: TRBJ1-5; d_call: TRBD1; v_call: TRBV18; cdr3_aa: CASSPVGRGRNSNQPQHF; cdr3_nt: TGTGCCAGCTCACCAGTAGGCAGGGGGAGGAATAGCAATCAGCCCCAGCATTTT
clone_size: NA; j_call: TRBJ1-1; d_call: NA; v_call: TRBV13; cdr3_aa: CASSPGDTEAFF; cdr3_nt: TGTGCCAGCTCACCAGGCGACACTGAAGCTTTCTTT
clone_size: NA; j_call: TRBJ2-7; d_call: NA; v_call: TRBV5-4; cdr3_aa: CASSLGPGQGTYEQYF; cdr3_nt: TGTGCCAGCAGCTTGGGGCCGGGACAAGGAACCTACGAGCAGTACTTC
clone_size: NA; j_call: TRBJ1-1; d_call: TRBD1; v_call: TRBV15; cdr3_aa: CATSTPQGTGGKNTEAFF; cdr3_nt: TGTGCCACCAGCACCCCCCAAGGGACAGGGGGGAAGAACACTGAAGCTTTCTTT
clone_size: once; j_call: TRBJ2-1; d_call: NA; v_call: TRBV9; cdr3_aa: CASSQSGVEQFF; cdr3_nt: TGTGCCAGCAGCCAGTCAGGGGTTGAGCAGTTCTTC
clone_size: NA; j_call: TRBJ2-7; d_call: TRBD2; v_call: TRBV9; cdr3_aa: CASGSGTSGVASEQYF; cdr3_nt: TGTGCCAGCGGATCGGGGACTAGCGGGGTCGCTTCCGAGCAGTACTTC
clone_size: NA; j_call: TRBJ1-5; d_call: NA; v_call: TRBV3-1/TRBV3-2; cdr3_aa: CASKQGWGRGQPQHF; cdr3_nt: TGTGCCAGCAAGCAGGGGTGGGGAAGGGGTCAGCCCCAGCATTTT
clone_size: NA; j_call: TRBJ1-2; d_call: TRBD1; v_call: TRBV3-1/TRBV3-2; cdr3_aa: CASSPSGGPGGGYTF; cdr3_nt: TGTGCCAGCAGCCCCTCCGGTGGTCCAGGGGGAGGCTACACCTTC
clone_size: few; j_call: TRBJ2-1; d_call: TRBD1; v_call: TRBV7-9; cdr3_aa: CASATGSEYSVFDEQFF; cdr3_nt: TGTGCCAGCGCGACAGGGTCCGAATATTCCGTGTTCGATGAGCAGTTCTTC
clone_size: NA; j_call: TRBJ2-1; d_call: NA; v_call: TRBV3-1/TRBV3-2; cdr3_aa: CASSPRATGRHNEQFF; cdr3_nt: TGTGCCAGCAGCCCACGGGCGACAGGCCGCCACAATGAGCAGTTCTTC
clone_size: NA; j_call: TRBJ1-1; d_call: NA; v_call: TRBV16; cdr3_aa: CASSYDVGALNTEAFF; cdr3_nt: TGTGCCAGCAGTTATGATGTAGGCGCGTTGAACACTGAAGCTTTCTTT
clone_size: NA; j_call: TRBJ1-5; d_call: NA; v_call: TRBV6-5; cdr3_aa: CASSLDPVQPQHF; cdr3_nt: TGTGCCAGCAGTTTAGATCCTGTCCAGCCCCAGCATTTT
clone_size: NA; j_call: TRBJ1-2; d_call: NA; v_call: TRBV6-6; cdr3_aa: CASRSQALRVGDGYTF; cdr3_nt: TGTGCCAGCAGATCCCAGGCCCTCAGGGTGGGGGATGGCTACACCTTC
clone_size: NA; j_call: TRBJ2-7; d_call: TRBD1; v_call: TRBV19; cdr3_aa: CASSQTGTGAYEQYF; cdr3_nt: TGTGCCAGTAGCCAGACCGGGACAGGGGCCTACGAGCAGTACTTC
clone_size: once; j_call: TRBJ2-1; d_call: TRBD2; v_call: TRBV7-3; cdr3_aa: CASSLLAGGGNEQFF; cdr3_nt: TGTGCCAGCAGCTTACTAGCGGGAGGTGGCAATGAGCAGTTCTTC
clone_size: NA; j_call: TRBJ2-6; d_call: NA; v_call: TRBV6-6; cdr3_aa: CASSLRGPTGANVLTF; cdr3_nt: TGTGCCAGCAGTTTGAGGGGACCGACTGGGGCCAACGTCCTGACTTTC
clone_size: NA; j_call: TRBJ2-1; d_call: TRBD2; v_call: TRBV2; cdr3_aa: CASTQGLAGVEQFF; cdr3_nt: TGTGCCAGCACTCAAGGACTAGCGGGGGTTGAGCAGTTCTTC
clone_size: once; j_call: TRBJ2-7; d_call: TRBD1; v_call: TRBV6-5; cdr3_aa: CASSGTGPYEQYF; cdr3_nt: TGTGCCAGTTCCGGGACAGGACCCTACGAGCAGTACTTC
clone_size: NA; j_call: TRBJ2-5; d_call: NA; v_call: TRBV6-5; cdr3_aa: CASRALGLEETQYF; cdr3_nt: TGTGCCAGCAGGGCCCTAGGGTTGGAAGAGACCCAGTACTTC
clone_size: NA; j_call: TRBJ1-1; d_call: NA; v_call: TRBV6-5; cdr3_aa: CASSRGAAEAFF; cdr3_nt: TGTGCCAGCAGCCGAGGGGCGGCTGAAGCTTTCTTT
clone_size: NA; j_call: TRBJ2-1; d_call: NA; v_call: TRBV18; cdr3_aa: CASSRWDGSYNEQFF; cdr3_nt: TGTGCCAGCTCACGATGGGACGGATCCTACAATGAGCAGTTCTTC
clone_size: NA; j_call: TRBJ2-5; d_call: NA; v_call: TRBV9; cdr3_aa: CASSVGPTPETQYF; cdr3_nt: TGTGCCAGCAGCGTAGGTCCCACTCCAGAGACCCAGTACTTC
clone_size: NA; j_call: TRBJ2-1; d_call: NA; v_call: TRBV6-5; cdr3_aa: CASSYEAQHHEQFF; cdr3_nt: TGTGCCAGCAGTTACGAGGCCCAGCACCATGAGCAGTTCTTC
clone_size: few; j_call: TRBJ2-6; d_call: NA; v_call: TRBV7-2; cdr3_aa: CASSSGGSGANVLTF; cdr3_nt: TGTGCCAGCAGCTCTGGGGGGTCCGGGGCCAACGTCCTGACTTTC
clone_size: few; j_call: TRBJ1-1; d_call: NA; v_call: TRBV10-3; cdr3_aa: CATYGGARTEAFF; cdr3_nt: TGTGCCACCTATGGAGGGGCGCGGACTGAAGCTTTCTTT
clone_size: NA; j_call: TRBJ2-5; d_call: TRBD1; v_call: TRBV6-6; cdr3_aa: CASSRPTGAQETQYF; cdr3_nt: TGTGCCAGCAGCCGGCCTACAGGGGCCCAAGAGACCCAGTACTTC
clone_size: NA; j_call: TRBJ1-4; d_call: TRBD1; v_call: TRBV5-8; cdr3_aa: CASSIRDRGPVNEKLFF; cdr3_nt: TGTGCCAGCAGCATCCGGGACAGGGGTCCAGTCAATGAAAAACTGTTTTTT
clone_size: NA; j_call: TRBJ1-2; d_call: TRBD1; v_call: TRBV5-1; cdr3_aa: CASSTQGADYGYTF; cdr3_nt: TGCGCCAGCAGCACACAGGGGGCGGACTATGGCTACACCTTC
clone_size: once; j_call: TRBJ2-7; d_call: NA; v_call: TRBV3-1/TRBV3-2; cdr3_aa: CASSQGGEQYF; cdr3_nt: TGTGCCAGCAGCCAAGGAGGCGAGCAGTACTTC
clone_size: NA; j_call: TRBJ2-3; d_call: TRBD2; v_call: TRBV18; cdr3_aa: CASSPGGGADTQYF; cdr3_nt: TGTGCCAGCTCACCCGGCGGGGGGGCAGATACGCAGTATTTT
clone_size: once; j_call: TRBJ2-7; d_call: NA; v_call: TRBV6-5; cdr3_aa: CASRDPPDEQYF; cdr3_nt: TGTGCCAGCAGAGACCCCCCGGACGAGCAGTACTTC
clone_size: NA; j_call: TRBJ1-4; d_call: NA; v_call: TRBV18; cdr3_aa: CASSPAVRRATNEKLFF; cdr3_nt: TGTGCCAGCTCACCCGCCGTCAGGAGGGCAACTAATGAAAAACTGTTTTTT
clone_size: NA; j_call: TRBJ1-2; d_call: NA; v_call: TRBV7-9; cdr3_aa: CASSRWASQTPYGYTF; cdr3_nt: TGTGCCAGCAGCCGATGGGCTTCCCAGACTCCCTATGGCTACACCTTC
clone_size: NA; j_call: TRBJ2-1; d_call: NA; v_call: TRBV4-2; cdr3_aa: CASSQPEGGKYNEQFF; cdr3_nt: TGTGCCAGCAGCCAACCAGAGGGGGGAAAATACAATGAGCAGTTCTTC
clone_size: NA; j_call: TRBJ1-2; d_call: NA; v_call: TRBV6-5; cdr3_aa: CASSYRGTAYGYTF; cdr3_nt: TGTGCCAGCAGTTACCGCGGAACAGCCTATGGCTACACCTTC
clone_size: few; j_call: TRBJ2-2; d_call: NA; v_call: TRBV7-9; cdr3_aa: CASSLAFGLNTGELFF; cdr3_nt: TGTGCCAGCAGCTTAGCTTTTGGGCTAAACACCGGGGAGCTGTTTTTT
clone_size: NA; j_call: TRBJ1-3; d_call: NA; v_call: TRBV2; cdr3_aa: CASSVRSFGNTIYF; cdr3_nt: TGTGCCAGCAGTGTCAGGAGCTTTGGAAACACCATATATTTT
clone_size: NA; j_call: TRBJ2-7; d_call: TRBD2; v_call: TRBV5-8; cdr3_aa: CASSFLAGLSSYEQYF; cdr3_nt: TGTGCCAGCAGCTTTTTAGCGGGCCTAAGCTCCTACGAGCAGTACTTC
clone_size: NA; j_call: TRBJ2-1; d_call: TRBD2; v_call: TRBV4-2; cdr3_aa: CASSQWVGGGYNEQFF; cdr3_nt: TGTGCCAGCAGCCAATGGGTTGGCGGGGGTTACAATGAGCAGTTCTTC
clone_size: NA; j_call: TRBJ1-5; d_call: NA; v_call: TRBV28; cdr3_aa: CASSLSGAYNQPQHF; cdr3_nt: TGTGCCAGCAGTTTATCAGGGGCATACAATCAGCCCCAGCATTTT
clone_size: NA; j_call: TRBJ1-2; d_call: NA; v_call: TRBV19; cdr3_aa: CASSSGQPLPF; cdr3_nt: TGTGCCAGTAGTTCCGGACAGCCTCTACCCTTC
clone_size: NA; j_call: TRBJ1-6; d_call: NA; v_call: TRBV12-3/TRBV12-4; cdr3_aa: CASARADSPLHF; cdr3_nt: TGTGCCAGCGCGCGGGCCGATTCACCCCTCCACTTT
clone_size: once; j_call: TRBJ2-7; d_call: TRBD2; v_call: TRBV27; cdr3_aa: CASSSSGRHEQYF; cdr3_nt: TGTGCCAGCAGTTCCAGCGGGAGGCACGAGCAGTACTTC
clone_size: NA; j_call: TRBJ1-5; d_call: NA; v_call: TRBV12-5; cdr3_aa: CASGLYRGNQPQHF; cdr3_nt: TGTGCTAGTGGTTTGTATCGGGGGAATCAGCCCCAGCATTTT
clone_size: NA; j_call: TRBJ2-6; d_call: TRBD1; v_call: TRBV30; cdr3_aa: CATTGAGANVLTF; cdr3_nt: TGTGCTACAACAGGGGCTGGGGCCAACGTCCTGACTTTC
clone_size: NA; j_call: TRBJ1-2; d_call: TRBD1; v_call: TRBV5-5; cdr3_aa: CASSMGQATNYGYTF; cdr3_nt: TGTGCCAGCAGCATGGGACAGGCCACTAACTATGGCTACACCTTC
clone_size: NA; j_call: TRBJ1-2; d_call: NA; v_call: TRBV5-5; cdr3_aa: CASSLGGSYGYTF; cdr3_nt: TGTGCCAGCAGCTTGGGGGGGTCTTATGGCTACACCTTC
clone_size: NA; j_call: TRBJ2-1; d_call: TRBD2; v_call: TRBV7-6; cdr3_aa: CATLPLAGAYNEQFF; cdr3_nt: TGTGCCACCCTACCCCTAGCGGGGGCCTACAATGAGCAGTTCTTC
clone_size: NA; j_call: TRBJ2-5; d_call: NA; v_call: TRBV25-1; cdr3_aa: CASSVGREETQYF; cdr3_nt: TGTGCCAGCAGTGTGGGAAGGGAAGAGACCCAGTACTTC
clone_size: NA; j_call: TRBJ2-2; d_call: NA; v_call: TRBV5-1; cdr3_aa: CASSWDTGELFF; cdr3_nt: TGCGCCAGCAGCTGGGACACCGGGGAGCTGTTTTTT
clone_size: NA; j_call: TRBJ2-5; d_call: NA; v_call: TRBV7-8; cdr3_aa: CASSLASGVRETQYF; cdr3_nt: TGTGCCAGCAGCCTCGCCTCAGGGGTCCGAGAGACCCAGTACTTC
clone_size: NA; j_call: TRBJ1-5; d_call: NA; v_call: TRBV19; cdr3_aa: CASSMKWGTRNQPQHF; cdr3_nt: TGTGCCAGTAGTATGAAATGGGGGACGCGCAATCAGCCCCAGCATTTT
clone_size: NA; j_call: TRBJ2-3; d_call: TRBD2; v_call: TRBV5-4; cdr3_aa: CASSLPPGGGSTDTQYF; cdr3_nt: TGTGCCAGCAGCTTACCTCCCGGCGGGGGGTCCACAGATACGCAGTATTTT